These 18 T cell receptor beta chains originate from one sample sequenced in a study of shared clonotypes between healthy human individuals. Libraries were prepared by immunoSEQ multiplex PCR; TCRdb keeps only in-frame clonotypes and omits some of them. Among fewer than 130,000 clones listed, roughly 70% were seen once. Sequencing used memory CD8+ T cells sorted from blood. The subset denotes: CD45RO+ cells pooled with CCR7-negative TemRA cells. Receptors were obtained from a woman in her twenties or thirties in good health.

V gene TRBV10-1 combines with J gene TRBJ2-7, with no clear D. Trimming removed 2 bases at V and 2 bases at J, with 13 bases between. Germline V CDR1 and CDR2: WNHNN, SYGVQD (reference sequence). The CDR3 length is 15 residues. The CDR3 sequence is CASSEEQFGPYEQYF. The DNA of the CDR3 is TGCGCCAGCAGTGAGGAACAGTTCGGGCCCTACGAGCAGTACTTC.

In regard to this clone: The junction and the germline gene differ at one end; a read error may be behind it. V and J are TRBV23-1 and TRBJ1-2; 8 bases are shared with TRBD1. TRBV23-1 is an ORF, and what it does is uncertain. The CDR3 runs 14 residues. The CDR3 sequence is CASSVGQGGYGYTF. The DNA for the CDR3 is TGTGCCAGCAGCGTCGGACAGGGAGGCTATGGCTACACCTTC.

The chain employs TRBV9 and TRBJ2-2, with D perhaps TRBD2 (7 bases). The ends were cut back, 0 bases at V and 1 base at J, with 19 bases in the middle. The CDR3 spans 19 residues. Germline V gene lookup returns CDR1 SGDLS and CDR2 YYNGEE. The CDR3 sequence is CASSVEHRGANGNTGELFF. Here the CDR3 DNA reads TGTGCCAGCAGCGTAGAGCATCGGGGGGCGAACGGGAACACCGGGGAGCTGTTTTTT. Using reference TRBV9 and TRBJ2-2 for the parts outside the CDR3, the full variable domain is DSGVTQTPKHLITATGQRVTLRCSPRSGDLSVYWYQQSLDQGLQFLIQYYNGEERAKGNILERFSAQQFPDLHSELNLSSLELGDSALYFCASSVEHRGANGNTGELFFGEGSRLTVL.

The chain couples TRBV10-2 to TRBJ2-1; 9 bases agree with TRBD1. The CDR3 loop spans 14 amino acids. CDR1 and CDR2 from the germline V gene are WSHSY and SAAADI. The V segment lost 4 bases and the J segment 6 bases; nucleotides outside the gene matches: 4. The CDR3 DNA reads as TGCGCCAGCAGTGGGACAGGGGAAAGCAATGAGCAGTTCTTC. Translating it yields CASSGTGESNEQFF.

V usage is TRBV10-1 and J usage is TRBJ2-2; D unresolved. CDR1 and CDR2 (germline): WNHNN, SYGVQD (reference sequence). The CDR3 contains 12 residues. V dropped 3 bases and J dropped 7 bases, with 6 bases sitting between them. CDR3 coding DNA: TGCGCCAGCAGTGACCCCCACGGGGAGCTGTTTTTT. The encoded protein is CASSDPHGELFF.

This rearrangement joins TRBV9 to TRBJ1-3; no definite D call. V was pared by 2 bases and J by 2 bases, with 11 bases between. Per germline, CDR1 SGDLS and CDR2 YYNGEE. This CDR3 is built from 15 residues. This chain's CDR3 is CASSVFDGAGNTIYF. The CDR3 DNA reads TGTGCCAGCAGCGTCTTTGATGGGGCTGGAAACACCATATATTTT.

As DNA, the CDR3 is TGTGCCAGTAGTAAATTGCCTGGACAGGGAGCCCCGGCCCAGCATTTT. It is translated as CASSKLPGQGAPAQHF. V gene TRBV19 combines with J gene TRBJ1-5; 8 bases line up with TRBD1. In germline, CDR1 is LNHDA, CDR2 SQIVND (reference sequence). CDR3 length: 16 amino acids. With 4 bases clipped from V and 11 bases from J, the junction kept 16 bases outside the gene matches.

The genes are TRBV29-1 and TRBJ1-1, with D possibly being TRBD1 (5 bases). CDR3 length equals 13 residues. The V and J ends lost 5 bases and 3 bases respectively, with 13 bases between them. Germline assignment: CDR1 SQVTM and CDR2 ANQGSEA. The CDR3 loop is CSVRDLVYTEAFF. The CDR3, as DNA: TGCAGCGTTCGGGACTTAGTGTACACTGAAGCTTTCTTT.

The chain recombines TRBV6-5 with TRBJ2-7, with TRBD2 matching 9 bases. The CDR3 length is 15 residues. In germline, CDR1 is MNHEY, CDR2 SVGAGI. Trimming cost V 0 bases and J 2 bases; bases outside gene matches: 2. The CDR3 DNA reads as TGTGCCAGCAGTTACTCGGCTAGCGGGACCTACGAGCAGTACTTC. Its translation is CASSYSASGTYEQYF.

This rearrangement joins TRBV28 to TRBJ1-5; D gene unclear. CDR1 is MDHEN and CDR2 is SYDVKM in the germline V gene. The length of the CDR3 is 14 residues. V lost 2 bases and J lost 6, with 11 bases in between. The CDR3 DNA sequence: TGTGCCAGCAGTTTACTGCAGGCCGGTCAGCCCCAGCATTTT. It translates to CASSLLQAGQPQHF.

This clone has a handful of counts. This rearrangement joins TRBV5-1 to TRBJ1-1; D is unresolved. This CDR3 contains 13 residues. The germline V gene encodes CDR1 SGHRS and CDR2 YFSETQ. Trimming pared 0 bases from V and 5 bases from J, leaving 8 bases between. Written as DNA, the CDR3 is TGCGCCAGCAGCTTGGAGGGCGGGACTGAAGCTTTCTTT. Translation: CASSLEGGTEAFF.

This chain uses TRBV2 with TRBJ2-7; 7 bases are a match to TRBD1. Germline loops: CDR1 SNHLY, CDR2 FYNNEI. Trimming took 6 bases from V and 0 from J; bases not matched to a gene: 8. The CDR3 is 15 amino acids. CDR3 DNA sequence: TGTGCCAGCAGCCTTAAAACAGGGGACTCCTACGAGCAGTACTTC. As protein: CASSLKTGDSYEQYF.

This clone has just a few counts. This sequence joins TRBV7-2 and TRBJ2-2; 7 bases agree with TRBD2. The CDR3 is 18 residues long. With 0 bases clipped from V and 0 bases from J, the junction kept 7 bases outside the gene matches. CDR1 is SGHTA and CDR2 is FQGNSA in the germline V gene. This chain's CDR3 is CASSLAISGKANTGELFF. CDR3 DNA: TGTGCCAGCAGCTTAGCGATAAGCGGGAAAGCGAACACCGGGGAGCTGTTTTTT.

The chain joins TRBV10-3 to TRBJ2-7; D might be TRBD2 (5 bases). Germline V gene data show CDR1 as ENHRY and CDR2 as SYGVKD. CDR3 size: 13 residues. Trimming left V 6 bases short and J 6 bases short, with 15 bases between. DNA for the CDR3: TGTGCCATCAGCGCCCAGGCGGGCGTCGAGCAGTACTTC. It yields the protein CAISAQAGVEQYF.

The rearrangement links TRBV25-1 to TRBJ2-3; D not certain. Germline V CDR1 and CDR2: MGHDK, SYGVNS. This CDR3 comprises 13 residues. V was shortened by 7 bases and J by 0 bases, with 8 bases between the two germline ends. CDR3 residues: CASTDSSTDTQYF. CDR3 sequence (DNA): TGTGCCAGCACCGACTCTAGCACAGATACGCAGTATTTT. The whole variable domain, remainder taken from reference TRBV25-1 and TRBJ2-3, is EADIYQTPRYLVIGTGKKITLECSQTMGHDKMYWYQQDPGMELHLIHYSYGVNSTEKGDLSSESTVSRIRTEHFPLTLESARPSHTSQYLCASTDSSTDTQYFGPGTRLTVL.

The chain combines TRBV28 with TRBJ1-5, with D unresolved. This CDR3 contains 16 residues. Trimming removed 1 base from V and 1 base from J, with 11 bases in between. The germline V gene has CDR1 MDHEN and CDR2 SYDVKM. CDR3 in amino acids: CASSLYLGGSNQPQHF. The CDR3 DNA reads TGTGCCAGCAGTTTATACTTGGGTGGGAGCAATCAGCCCCAGCATTTT.

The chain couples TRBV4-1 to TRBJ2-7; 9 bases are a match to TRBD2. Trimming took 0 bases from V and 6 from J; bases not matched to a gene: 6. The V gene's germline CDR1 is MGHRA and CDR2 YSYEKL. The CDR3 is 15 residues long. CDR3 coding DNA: TGCGCCAGCAGCCAAGAAGCGGGGGGATACGGCGAGCAGTACTTC. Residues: CASSQEAGGYGEQYF.

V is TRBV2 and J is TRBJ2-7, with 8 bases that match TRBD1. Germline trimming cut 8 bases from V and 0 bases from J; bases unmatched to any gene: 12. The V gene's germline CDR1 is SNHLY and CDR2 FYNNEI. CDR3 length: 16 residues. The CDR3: CASRHPPGTGSYEQYF. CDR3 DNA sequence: TGTGCCAGCCGGCACCCCCCCGGGACAGGCTCCTACGAGCAGTACTTC.